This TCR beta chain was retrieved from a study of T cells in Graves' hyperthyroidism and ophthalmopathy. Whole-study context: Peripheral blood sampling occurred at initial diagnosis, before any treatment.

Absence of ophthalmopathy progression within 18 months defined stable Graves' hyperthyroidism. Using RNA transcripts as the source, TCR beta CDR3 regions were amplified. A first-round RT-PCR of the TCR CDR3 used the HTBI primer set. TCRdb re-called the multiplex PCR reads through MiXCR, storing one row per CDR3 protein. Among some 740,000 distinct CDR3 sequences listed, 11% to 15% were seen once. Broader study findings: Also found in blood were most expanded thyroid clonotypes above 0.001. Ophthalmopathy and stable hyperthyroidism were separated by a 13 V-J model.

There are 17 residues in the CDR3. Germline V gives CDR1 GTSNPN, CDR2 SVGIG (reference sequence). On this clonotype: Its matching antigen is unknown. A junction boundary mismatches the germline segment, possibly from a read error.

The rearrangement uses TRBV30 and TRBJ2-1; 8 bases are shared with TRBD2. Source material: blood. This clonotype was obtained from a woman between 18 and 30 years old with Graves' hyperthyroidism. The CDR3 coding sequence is TGTGCCTGGAGTGGAGGCGGGCTAGCGGGCTCCTACGATGAGCAGTTCTTC. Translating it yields CAWSGGGLAGSYDEQFF.